These 25 T cell receptor beta chains were all obtained from the same sample, sequenced in a study of T-cell memory formation after mild COVID-19. TCRdb reprocessed the 5' RACE reads with MiXCR, giving one entry per CDR3 protein. The sample lists about 340,000 distinct CDR3 sequences; roughly 13% were seen once. Material for sequencing was PBMCs or a T cell subset sorted from them (not recorded which). The source is a man aged 18 to 30 who had mild COVID-19 (a few samples of this study predate the infection). Cell type and time point are not known.

This clonotype was counted ten times or more. The chain joins TRBV7-6 to TRBJ2-3, with 11 bases that match TRBD2. This CDR3 comprises 17 residues. Trimming at V came to 2 bases and at J to 8 bases, leaving 12 bases not matched to a gene. Germline values: CDR1 SGHVS, CDR2 FNYEAQ. Here the CDR3 DNA reads TGTGCCAGCAGCTTATCAGCTAGCGGGGGGCCTCGGGGTACGCAGTATTTT. This gives the protein CASSLSASGGPRGTQYF.

V gene TRBV20-1 combines with J gene TRBJ2-7, with D possibly being TRBD1 or TRBD2 (5 bases each). Trimming cost V 2 bases and J 4 bases, with 18 bases left between them. The CDR3 has 15 amino acids. CDR1 and CDR2 (germline): DFQATT, SNEGSKA (reference sequence). The CDR3: CSARPLEGNPYEQYF. The CDR3 DNA reads TGCAGTGCTAGACCACTCGAGGGGAATCCTTACGAGCAGTACTTC.

This chain uses TRBV5-1 with TRBJ2-7; D is ambiguous. V lost 0 bases, J lost 5 bases, and 9 bases lay in between. The CDR3 is made up of 13 amino acids. CDR1 is SGHRS and CDR2 is YFSETQ in the germline V gene. The chain's CDR3 is CASSLALPDEQYF. CDR3 bases: TGCGCCAGCAGCTTGGCCTTGCCGGACGAGCAGTACTTC. The full variable domain, its missing parts supplied by reference TRBV5-1 and TRBJ2-7, is KAGVTQTPRYLIKTRGQQVTLSCSPISGHRSVSWYQQTPGQGLQFLFEYFSETQRNKGNFPGRFSGRQFSNSRSEMNVSTLELGDSALYLCASSLALPDEQYFGPGTRLTVT.

This clonotype has at least ten counts. The chain is built from TRBV7-9 and TRBJ2-5, with 7 bases lining up with TRBD1. The CDR3 has 12 amino acids. V lost 5 bases and J lost 5; bases outside the gene matches: 2. The V gene's germline CDR1 is SEHNR and CDR2 FQNEAQ (reference sequence). CDR3 DNA: TGTGCCAGCAGCACGACAGGGGAGACCCAGTACTTC. Translated, it gives CASSTTGETQYF.

The chain couples TRBV18 to TRBJ2-1; TRBD1 aligns across 8 bases. V trimming: 3 bases; J trimming: 7 bases; junction bases outside the gene matches: 14. The CDR3 runs to 17 residues. Germline-derived CDR1 and CDR2 are KGHSH and LQKENI. The CDR3 nucleotides are TGTGCCAGCTCACCGATATACAGCAGGACAGGGAGGAATGAGCAGTTCTTC. Amino acid sequence: CASSPIYSRTGRNEQFF.

This chain links TRBV2 with TRBJ1-5; no reliable D call. The CDR3 loop spans 14 amino acids. CDR1 and CDR2 (germline): SNHLY, FYNNEI. V was cut by 6 bases and J by 5 bases, with 14 bases left in between. This CDR3 is CASSKDFPHQPQHF. In DNA form, the CDR3 reads TGTGCCAGCAGCAAGGACTTTCCCCATCAGCCCCAGCATTTT.

J is TRBJ2-1 and V is TRBV5-6, with a tentative D call TRBD2 (6 bases). The CDR3 runs to 13 residues. Germline CDR1 reads SGHDT; CDR2 reads YYEEEE. The V gene lost 2 bases and the J gene lost 10 bases, with 13 bases spanning the gap. This CDR3 reads CASSFPAGGEQFF. CDR3 in DNA: TGTGCCAGCAGCTTCCCGGCTGGGGGGGAGCAGTTCTTC.

With respect to this clonotype: One end of the junction varies from germline; a read error may be responsible. The chain joins TRBV7-7 to TRBJ2-5; tentatively, D is TRBD1 (6 bases). The CDR3 runs 14 residues. Germline values: CDR1 SSHAT, CDR2 FNYEAQ (reference sequence). CDR3 in amino acids: CASSQGHGQETQYF. DNA for the CDR3: TGTGCTAGCAGCCAGGGGCACGGCCAAGAGACCCAGTACTTC. The full variable domain, with the rest looked up from reference TRBV7-7 and TRBJ2-5, is GAGVSQSPRYKVTKRGQDVTLRCDPISSHATLYWYQQALGQGPEFLTYFNYEAQPDKSGLPSDRFSAERPEGSISTLTIQRTEQRDSAMYRCASSQGHGQETQYFGPGTRLLVL.

The chain carries TRBV18 and TRBJ2-7; possible D gene TRBD1, 5 bases. This CDR3 is 13 amino acids long. In germline, CDR1 is KGHSH, CDR2 LQKENI. V was trimmed by 5 bases and J by 3 bases, leaving 11 bases between them. CDR3 loop: CASSVGVRYEQYF. CDR3 coding DNA: TGTGCCAGCTCAGTAGGGGTACGCTACGAGCAGTACTTC. The full variable domain, rest sourced from reference TRBV18 and TRBJ2-7, is NAGVMQNPRHLVRRRGQEARLRCSPMKGHSHVYWYRQLPEEGLKFMVYLQKENIIDESGMPKERFSAEFPKEGPSILRIQQVVRGDSAAYFCASSVGVRYEQYFGPGTRLTVT.

This clonotype was detected many times. V usage is TRBV11-3 and J usage is TRBJ1-5; D is unresolved. V was cut by 1 base and J by 11 bases, with 15 bases left in between. The CDR3 covers 14 residues. Germline V CDR1 and CDR2: SGHNT, YENEEA. In DNA form, the CDR3 reads TGTGCCAGCAGCTTAGGTTTCCAGCCCGCAGCCCAGCATTTT. It yields the protein CASSLGFQPAAQHF.

The rearrangement joins TRBV20-1 to TRBJ1-2; D gene ambiguous. Between the trimmed V and J ends, which lost 3 bases and 1 base, there was a span of 9 bases. The CDR3 loop spans 13 amino acids. Germline CDR1 and CDR2: DFQATT and SNEGSKA (reference sequence). In nucleotides, the CDR3 is TGCAGTGCTAGGGAGCCCCTTAACTATGGCTACACCTTC. Residues: CSAREPLNYGYTF.

This clonotype was counted ten times or more. This chain links TRBV7-9 with TRBJ2-5, with TRBD1 matching 8 bases. Losses at the gene ends were 1 base for V and 5 bases for J; bases not matched to a gene: 12. The CDR3 totals 17 residues. CDR1 SEHNR and CDR2 FQNEAQ come from the germline V gene (reference sequence). The CDR3 DNA follows: TGTGCCAGCAGCTTAGAGGCAGGGGGCGTTTGGAGGGAGACCCAGTACTTC. It yields the protein CASSLEAGGVWRETQYF.

J is TRBJ2-5 and V is TRBV11-2, with D tentatively TRBD1 (5 bases). The CDR3 is made up of 16 amino acids. The V end lost 5 bases, the J end lost 5 bases, and 21 bases lay between the germline ends. Per germline, CDR1 SGHAT and CDR2 FQNNGV. The CDR3 nucleotides read TGTGCCAGCAGCCGAAACGACCTTCAGGGTTGGGAGACCCAGTACTTC. It specifies CASSRNDLQGWETQYF.

This clonotype was seen ten or more times. The chain links TRBV23-1 to TRBJ2-2; no clear D gene. TRBV23-1 is flagged as an ORF with uncertain function. V was shortened by 3 bases and J by 4 bases, with 0 bases between the two germline ends. CDR3 length: 11 residues. CDR3 sequence (DNA): TGCGCCAGCAGTCACACCGGGGAGCTGTTTTTT. Translating it yields CASSHTGELFF.

The chain combines TRBV28 with TRBJ1-5; D call uncertain. CDR3 length: 13 amino acids. V was trimmed by 9 bases and J by 3 bases, leaving 12 bases between them. Germline-derived CDR1 and CDR2 are MDHEN and SYDVKM. CDR3 DNA: TGTGCCAGTGGCGTGGGTTACAATCAGCCCCAGCATTTT. The encoded protein is CASGVGYNQPQHF.

V is TRBV6-5 and J is TRBJ2-7, with 7 bases aligning to TRBD1. V gave up 2 bases and J gave up 5 bases; unmatched junction bases: 9. Germline V CDR1 and CDR2: MNHEY, SVGAGI. CDR3 size: 15 residues. The CDR3 sequence: CASSYPGGKGHEQYF. In nucleotides, the CDR3 is TGTGCCAGCAGTTACCCAGGGGGAAAGGGCCACGAGCAGTACTTC.

This clonotype has ten or more counts. The chain has TRBV5-1 and TRBJ2-5; D not resolved. The V end lost 4 bases, the J end lost 3 bases, and 16 bases lay between the germline ends. The CDR3 runs 15 residues. Germline-derived CDR1 and CDR2 are SGHRS and YFSETQ. CDR3 amino acids: CASSRVFQPKETQYF. Here the CDR3 DNA reads TGCGCCAGCAGCCGGGTCTTCCAACCAAAAGAGACCCAGTACTTC.

The CDR3 loop reads CASSLRAYGYTF. The CDR3 DNA sequence: TGTGCCAGCAGTTTACGGGCCTATGGCTACACCTTC. The chain uses TRBV28 and TRBJ1-2; D call uncertain. Germline V gives CDR1 MDHEN, CDR2 SYDVKM. The CDR3 runs 12 residues. V lost 2 bases, J lost 4 bases, and 5 bases lay in between.

In its sample, this clonotype was seen many times. The chain joins TRBV6-1 to TRBJ2-7, with D perhaps matching TRBD2 (6 bases). CDR1 and CDR2 (germline): MNHNS, SASEGT. V lost 4 bases, J lost 6 bases, and 10 bases lay in between. This CDR3 has 12 residues. The CDR3 region has the DNA TGTGCCAGCAGTGGATTACTAGCCGAGCAGTACTTC. Protein sequence: CASSGLLAEQYF.

This clonotype occurred a few times. This chain joins TRBV10-3 and TRBJ2-3, with a tentative D call TRBD1 (6 bases). The CDR3 contains 17 residues. V lost 3 bases to trimming and J lost 2 bases, with 18 bases between them. Per germline, CDR1 ENHRY and CDR2 SYGVKD. CDR3 protein: CAISDRDKGTITDTQYF. DNA for the CDR3: TGTGCCATCAGTGACCGGGACAAGGGGACCATCACAGATACGCAGTATTTT.

The gene calls are TRBV5-1 and TRBJ1-6, with D hard to call. V was pared by 0 bases and J by 10 bases, with 14 bases between. The CDR3 spans 15 residues. CDR1 SGHRS and CDR2 YFSETQ come from the germline V gene. This CDR3 is CASSLGGGVGSPLHF. In DNA, the CDR3 is TGCGCCAGCAGCTTGGGCGGCGGGGTGGGGTCACCCCTCCACTTT.

This clonotype was recorded many times. V and J are TRBV6-5 and TRBJ1-5; TRBD1 matches 7 bases. This CDR3 has 15 residues. V lost 2 bases, J lost 6 bases, and 7 bases stayed unmatched. CDR1 MNHEY and CDR2 SVGAGI come from the germline V gene. The CDR3 sequence is CASSYRTGDGQPQHF. The CDR3 nucleotides are TGTGCCAGCAGTTACAGAACAGGGGACGGTCAGCCCCAGCATTTT.

This chain uses TRBV2 with TRBJ2-2; a possible D gene is TRBD1 (6 bases). The V end was cut by 8 bases, the J end by 0 bases, with 7 bases between. Germline loops: CDR1 SNHLY, CDR2 FYNNEI. This CDR3 has 13 amino acids. CDR3 DNA: TGTGCCAGCGGGACAACGAACACCGGGGAGCTGTTTTTT. This sequence encodes CASGTTNTGELFF.

The sample holds a few counts of this clonotype. The chain carries TRBV4-1 and TRBJ1-2; TRBD1 matches at 10 bases. The CDR3 extends over 16 amino acids. The trim removed 0 bases at V and 7 bases at J, leaving 8 bases unmatched. Germline lookup yields CDR1 MGHRA and CDR2 YSYEKL. CDR3 DNA: TGCGCCAGCAGCCAAGATCGCAGGGACAGGGGCGCTGGCTACACCTTC. It specifies CASSQDRRDRGAGYTF.

The J gene is TRBJ1-4, the V gene TRBV12-3 or TRBV12-4, with D possibly matching TRBD1 (6 bases). The CDR3 totals 14 residues. The V end was cut by 6 bases, the J end by 4 bases, with 12 bases between. The CDR3 here is CASSKGHRNEKLFF. The CDR3 DNA reads as TGTGCCAGCAGCAAGGGACACCGTAATGAAAAACTGTTTTTT.